The 19 T cell receptor delta chains listed next were all sequenced from one sample in a study of γδ T cells in repeated Plasmodium falciparum infection. Vgamma9/Vdelta2+ and Vdelta2-negative gammadelta T cells were flow-sorted from PBMC for bulk sequencing. TCRdb re-called clones from the multiplex PCR reads using CATT. Of more than 45,000 delta-chain clones in the sample, 1.7% are singletons; the top ten hold roughly 15%. The sequenced sample was gamma-delta T cells from blood. All receptors derive from a pool of human donors (malaria-infected and uninfected, not separated).

In this sample, this clone turned up many times. The protein given by TCRdb reflects a much larger clone and differs at residue 17 from this DNA's translation, likely from a read error; the protein shown is the DNA's translation. J is TRDJ1 and V is TRDV1; 13 nucleotides line up with TRDD3. The CDR3 has 19 amino acids. The germline CDR1 and CDR2 sequences are TSWWSYY and QGS. The CDR3 DNA sequence: TGTGCTCTCAATCACAAGGCAAACTGGGGGATACGGCCCACCGATAAACCCATCTTT. It specifies CALNHKANWGIRPTDKPIF.

As concerns this clone: Given a far larger clone just one base away, this is likely a sequencing read error. The identical CDR3 is also encoded by other nucleotide sequences in the sample. The J gene is uncalled and the V gene is TRDV1; TRDD3 was called by the table and not checked on the DNA. Germline values: CDR1 TSWWSYY, CDR2 QGS. This CDR3 comprises 22 residues. CDR3 region: CALGELSFPKSPSWTSTDKLIF. The DNA for the CDR3 is TGTGCTCTTGGGGAACTATCCTTCCCCAAATCCCCGTCATGGACGAGCACCGATAAGCTCATCTTT.

Comment on this clone: TCRdb shows a much larger clone's protein in place of this DNA's translation, and the two differ at residue 8, likely through a read error; the protein shown is translated from the DNA. This chain links TRDV2 with TRDJ1; 8 nucleotides agree with TRDD3. The J gene, absent from TCRdb, was called here by matching the DNA to germline. The germline V gene has CDR1 GEAIGNYY and CDR2 EKD. The CDR3 has 21 residues. The ends lost 1 base at V and 0 bases at J; junction bases unmatched: 21. The CDR3 nucleotides read TGTGCCTGTGACACGAAGAGGCAGCTGGGGGACTCCATGGCGTACACCGATAAACTCATCTTT. Encoded protein: CACDTKRQLGDSMAYTDKLIF.

For this clone: TCRdb's listed protein matches a much larger clone and diverges from this DNA's translation at residue 19, likely through a read error; the protein shown comes from the DNA. The rearrangement joins TRDV1 to TRDJ1, with a possible D match to TRDD3 (5 bases). As TCRdb names no J gene, one was assigned here on the basis of a DNA match to germline. The CDR3 spans 23 residues. Germline V gives CDR1 TSWWSYY, CDR2 QGS. This CDR3 is CALGVRRGAAQEAYTVLTGKLIF. CDR3 in DNA: TGTGCTCTTGGGGTCCGTAGGGGGGCGGCCCAAGAGGCGTATACTGTCCTCACCGGTAAACTCATCTTT.

For this clone: The protein recorded in TCRdb matches a much larger clone and deviates from this DNA's translation at residue 5, suggesting a read error; the protein here is obtained by translating the DNA. The chain employs TRDV1 and TRDJ1; 7 bases are a match to TRDD3. TCRdb supplies no J gene; here it was assigned by aligning the nucleotide sequence to germline. Germline CDR1 reads TSWWSYY; CDR2 reads QGS. V gave up 4 bases and J gave up 0 bases; unmatched junction bases: 26. This CDR3 has 22 amino acids. DNA for the CDR3: TGTGCTCTTGGGGGACTCAAGGTACCTACTGGGGATAAGCCCGGGGACACCGATAAACTCATCTTT. Its translation is CALGGLKVPTGDKPGDTDKLIF.

Concerning this clone itself: The protein given by TCRdb reflects a much larger clone and differs at residue 5 from this DNA's translation, likely from a read error; the protein shown is the DNA's translation. Other DNA sequences of this sample code for an identical CDR3. The CDR3 region is CALGGLAFLPRPRTDKLIF. The CDR3 bases are TGTGCTCTTGGGGGACTCGCCTTCCTACCGCGGCCTCGCACCGATAAACTCATCTTT. The chain carries TRDV1 and TRDJ1, with 9 bases matching TRDD2. With 4 bases clipped from V and 1 base from J, the junction kept 16 bases outside the gene matches. Germline loops: CDR1 TSWWSYY, CDR2 QGS. The CDR3 loop spans 19 amino acids.

This clone has a handful of counts. TCRdb lists the protein of a much larger clone for this DNA, which differs at residue 15, so this is likely a read error; the protein given here is translated from the DNA itself. The rearrangement uses TRDV3 and TRDJ1, with 8 bases fitting TRDD2. Assignment of the J gene here rests on matching the DNA to germline, because TCRdb gives none. J gave up 1 base and V 2 bases, and 27 bases lay outside the gene matches. Germline CDR1 is TVYSNPD and CDR2 is GDNSRS (reference sequence). This CDR3 spans 21 amino acids. CDR3 coding DNA: TGTGCCTTTGCACGCGACTCCTTCCTAGTCCCCCAACCCAAGTGCACCGATAAACTCATCTTT. This encodes CAFARDSFLVPQPKCTDKLIF.

Points on this clone: A far larger clone differs by one base, so this is likely a read error. Other nucleotide sequences from this sample produce the same CDR3. This chain connects TRDV1 to TRDJ1, with 10 positions matching TRDD3. CDR3 size: 12 residues. Germline CDR1 reads TSWWSYY; CDR2 reads QGS. The CDR3: CAHGGYTDKLIF. The CDR3 DNA follows: TGTGCTCATGGGGGATACACCGACAAACTCATCTTT.

By share, this clone ranks as medium-sized (0.01 to 0.1%). The chain couples TRDV1 to TRDJ1, with TRDD3 matching 7 bases. Germline V lookup: CDR1 TSWWSYY, CDR2 QGS. Unmatched junction bases numbered 11, after V lost 10 bases and J lost 0 bases. The CDR3 spans 15 residues. The CDR3 bases are TGTGCTCCTGTGAGGGGATATACGTACACCGATAAACTCATCTTT. Its translation: CAPVRGYTYTDKLIF.

This clone was counted many times. The translation of this DNA and the TCRdb protein of a much larger clone differ at residue 11, probably owing to a read error; the protein shown here is translated from the DNA. This rearrangement joins TRDV3 to TRDJ1, with TRDD3 matching 8 bases. CDR1 and CDR2 (germline): TVYSNPD, GDNSRS (reference sequence). The CDR3 is made up of 19 amino acids. V gave up 3 bases and J gave up 0 bases; unmatched junction bases: 21. CDR3 region: CALVPLRGITSGYTDKLIF. As DNA, the CDR3 is TGTGCCTTAGTTCCTCTCCGGGGGATAACGTCGGGGTACACCGATAAACTCATCTTT.

Turning to this clone: The protein TCRdb gives is from a much larger clone and does not agree with this DNA's translation at residue 15, likely a read error; the protein shown here comes from the DNA. The chain couples TRDV3 to TRDJ3, with 9 positions matching TRDD3. Germline CDR1 is TVYSNPD and CDR2 is GDNSRS (reference sequence). The CDR3 covers 26 residues. Unmatched junction bases numbered 35, after V lost 5 bases and J lost 0 bases. The CDR3 DNA reads TGTGCCCCCTCGGTATTCCGCGCCAGCCAGCGTACTGGGGGAAACCCCCTCTCCTGGGACACCCGACAGATGTTTTTC. Protein: CAPSVFRASQRTGGNPLSWDTRQMFF.

Points on this clone: The amino acid sequence in TCRdb belongs to a much larger clone and departs from this DNA's translation at residue 8, likely a sequencing read error; the sequence shown is translated from the DNA. This sequence joins TRAV38-2/DV8 and TRDJ1, with 10 positions matching TRDD3. This CDR3 region has 24 residues. The ends lost 5 bases at V and 0 bases at J; junction bases unmatched: 31. Germline V gene sequence: CDR1 TSESDYY, CDR2 QEAYKQQN. The CDR3 DNA sequence: TGTGCTTATAGAAGCCCGGAGGCTCCTATGCACTGGGGGATTGAGGGTGAGGACACCGATAAACTCATCTTT. It specifies CAYRSPEAPMHWGIEGEDTDKLIF.

This clone was recorded many times. At one end the junction does not follow the germline gene, possibly because of a read error. The same CDR3 also results from other DNA sequences found in this sample. This rearrangement joins TRDV1 to TRDJ1; D is ambiguous. The CDR3 consists of 18 residues. Germline assignment: CDR1 TSWWSYY and CDR2 QGS. CDR3 sequence: CALGEALGVERHTDKPIF. In DNA form, the CDR3 reads TGTGCTCTTGGGGAAGCCCTAGGGGTGGAGAGACACACCGATAAACCCATCTTT.

About this clone: Given a far larger clone just one base away, this is likely a sequencing read error. Other DNA variants within this sample encode the same CDR3. The V gene is TRDV1, the J gene TRDJ1, with 11 bases matching TRDD3. The J gene was missing in TCRdb and was found by matching the end of the DNA to germline. Germline V gives CDR1 TSWWSYY, CDR2 QGS. The CDR3 covers 20 residues. CDR3 coding DNA: TGTGCTCTTGGGGAACTCTCGGAATACTGGGGGATAGGGTACACCGACAAACTCATCTTT. It codes for CALGELSEYWGIGYTDKLIF.

This clone is medium-sized by share. V usage is TRDV1 and J usage is TRDJ1; 10 bases match TRDD3. V was pared by 5 bases and J by 4 bases, with 22 bases of the junction left unmatched. The germline CDR1 and CDR2 sequences are TSWWSYY and QGS. The length of the CDR3 is 20 residues. The CDR3 here is CALGSPTSDLLGDILDKLIF. The CDR3 coding sequence is TGTGCTCTTGGGTCCCCAACCTCCGACCTTCTGGGGGATATCCTCGATAAACTCATCTTT.

In regard to this clone: TCRdb shows a much larger clone's protein in place of this DNA's translation, and the two differ at residue 18, likely through a read error; the protein shown is translated from the DNA. The gene calls are TRDV1 and TRDJ1, with D perhaps TRDD3 (6 bases). CDR1 and CDR2 from the germline V gene are TSWWSYY and QGS. This CDR3 spans 21 amino acids. The DNA for the CDR3 is TGTGCTCTTGGGCCACCCTGGGGACGATGGGGGGGCGCGGGGGAAACCGATATACTCATCTTT. It encodes CALGPPWGRWGGAGETDILIF.

As for this clone: The TCRdb record carries a much larger clone's protein, which differs from this DNA's translation at residue 11; a read error is the likely cause, and the protein listed here is the DNA translation. This chain connects TRDV1 to TRDJ1; D might be TRDD3 (7 bases). TCRdb gives no J gene; it was assigned here by matching the DNA to germline. V lost 2 bases, J lost 1 base, and 17 bases lay in between. The CDR3 length is 17 residues. CDR1 is TSWWSYY, CDR2 QGS, per germline. The CDR3: CALGETSYWGPTDKLIF. The CDR3 nucleotides read TGTGCTCTTGGGGAAACGTCCTACTGGGGACCCACCGATAAACTCATCTTT.

This clone appeared a few times. A read error is likely here: a far larger clone is one base away. This sample also contains other DNA sequences that code for the same CDR3. This rearrangement joins TRDV1 to TRDJ1, with a possible D match to TRDD3 (6 bases). This CDR3 is 17 amino acids long. With 3 bases removed from V and 2 bases from J, the gap between germline ends came to 19 bases. Germline loops: CDR1 TSWWSYY, CDR2 QGS. This CDR3 reads CALGDARLGIHTDKLIF. CDR3 in DNA: TGTGCTCTTGGGGATGCCCGACTGGGAATCCATACCGATAAACTCATCTTT.

The table lists this clone with a few counts. The protein in TCRdb stems from a much larger clone and differs at residue 12 from this DNA's translation, likely a read error; here the protein is translated from the DNA. The chain uses TRDV1 and TRDJ1; 11 bases agree with TRDD3. Germline CDR1 and CDR2: TSWWSYY and QGS. This CDR3 is 17 amino acids long. V trimming: 9 bases; J trimming: 4 bases; junction bases outside the gene matches: 16. CDR3 protein: CALPPWVLGDTNDKLIF. For the CDR3, the DNA is TGTGCTCTCCCCCCGTGGGTGCTGGGGGATACCAACGATAAACTCATCTTT.